The entry below describes one TCR beta chain. The antigen is not known. A read error may explain this, as a much larger clone is one base away. Trimming left V 4 bases short and J 4 bases short, with 4 bases between. The germline V gene has CDR1 SQVTM and CDR2 ANQGSEA. This CDR3 is 10 amino acids long. This record belongs to a study of healthy donors' naive CD4 and CD8 T cells. Study-level results: Chains were not paired, since alpha and beta were sequenced in bulk. Bias from naive T cell homeostatic proliferation was not addressed.

Starting from about 0.45 ug of total RNA, TCR libraries were made with linear amplification. Each CDR3 protein gets one entry after TCRdb re-called the reads with MiXCR. The table has about 180,000 distinct CDR3 sequences, nearly 75% seen once; the top ten hold more than 2%. The chain uses TRBV29-1 and TRBJ2-5; unclear D gene. Material for sequencing was naive CD4+ and CD8+ T cells sorted from blood, pooled from several donors. The TCR comes from a pool of human donors in good health; the sample pools cells from several healthy donors. CDR3 nucleotide sequence: TGCAGCGTTGGGGCAGAGACCCAGTACTTC. It encodes CSVGAETQYF.